The clone carrying this T cell receptor (beta chain) was counted only a few times. This sample was taken from a study of Graves' ophthalmopathy and Graves' hyperthyroidism. RNA transcripts were the template, and TCR beta CDR3 regions were amplified from them. RT-PCR in the first round used HTBI primers; a second-round multiplex PCR followed. From the multiplex PCR reads, TCRdb called clonotypes with MiXCR, one entry per CDR3 protein. The sample yields about 620,000 distinct CDR3 sequences, approximately 21% seen once. The CDR3 runs 15 residues. Germline V gene lookup returns CDR1 KGHSH and CDR2 LQKENI. Deletions cut 3 bases from V and 3 bases from J, with 14 bases between.

Sequencing input: peripheral blood. The receptor was derived from a woman aged 18-35 years with stable Graves' hyperthyroidism. Some clones in this sample may be carry-over from other donors' samples. V gene TRBV18 combines with J gene TRBJ1-1; D not certain. CDR3 sequence reads: CASSPARAPYTEAFF. DNA of the CDR3: TGTGCCAGCTCACCTGCCCGTGCGCCCTACACTGAAGCTTTCTTT.